This T cell receptor (beta chain) was recorded in a study of PD-L1 blockade in urothelial cancer. In the study overall: Patients initiated atezolizumab in about 2014 at 1,200 mg intravenously every 3 weeks. Patients with male sex and bladder-origin urothelial cancer accounted for about nine tenths of the roughly 29 enrolled. Treatment start was followed by blood analysis at 3 weeks (second dose) and again at 6 weeks.

The time point denotes: peripheral blood 6 weeks after treatment start. After removal of 6 bases from V and 4 bases from J, the junction contained 3 bases not matched to a gene. This CDR3 contains 13 residues. From germline, CDR1 is SNHLY and CDR2 FYNNEI. Sequencing used immunoSEQ multiplex PCR; TCRdb keeps in-frame clones, though not all of them. The table records nearly 50,000 clones, 80% to 90% of them present only once. This clone was counted once. Sequencing was performed on PBMCs, taken around atezolizumab (anti-PD-L1) treatment. The chain recombines TRBV2 with TRBJ2-7, with TRBD1 matching over 10 bases. The TCR sequence derives from a man between 65 and 85 years old with urothelial cancer. The CDR3 sequence is CASRGTGVYEQYF. Written as DNA, the CDR3 is TGTGCCAGCAGAGGGACAGGGGTATACGAGCAGTACTTC.